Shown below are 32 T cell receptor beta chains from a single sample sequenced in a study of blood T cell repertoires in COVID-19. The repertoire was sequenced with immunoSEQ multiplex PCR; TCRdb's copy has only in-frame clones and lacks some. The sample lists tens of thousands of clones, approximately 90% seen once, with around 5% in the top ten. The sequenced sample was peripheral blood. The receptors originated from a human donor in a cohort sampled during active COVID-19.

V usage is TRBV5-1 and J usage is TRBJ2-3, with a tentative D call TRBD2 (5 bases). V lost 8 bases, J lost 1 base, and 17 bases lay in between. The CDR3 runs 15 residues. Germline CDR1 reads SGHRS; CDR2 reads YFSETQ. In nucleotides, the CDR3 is TGCGCCAGTTATCGGGATAAGGCAGGCACAGATACGCAGTATTTT. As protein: CASYRDKAGTDTQYF. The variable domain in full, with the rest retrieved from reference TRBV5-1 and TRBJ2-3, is KAGVTQTPRYLIKTRGQQVTLSCSPISGHRSVSWYQQTPGQGLQFLFEYFSETQRNKGNFPGRFSGRQFSNSRSEMNVSTLELGDSALYLCASYRDKAGTDTQYFGPGTRLTVL.

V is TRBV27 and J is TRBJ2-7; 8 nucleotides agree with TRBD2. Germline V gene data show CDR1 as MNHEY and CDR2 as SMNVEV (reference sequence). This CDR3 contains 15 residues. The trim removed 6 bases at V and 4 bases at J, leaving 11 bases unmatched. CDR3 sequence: CASRLGGRQVYEQYF. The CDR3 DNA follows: TGTGCCAGCAGACTTGGCGGGAGGCAGGTGTACGAGCAGTACTTC.

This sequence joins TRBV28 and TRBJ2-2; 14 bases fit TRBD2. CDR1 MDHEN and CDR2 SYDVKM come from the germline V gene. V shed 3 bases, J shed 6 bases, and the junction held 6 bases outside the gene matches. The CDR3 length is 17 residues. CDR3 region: CASSFGTSGRPAGELFF. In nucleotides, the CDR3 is TGTGCCAGCAGTTTCGGGACTAGCGGGAGACCGGCCGGGGAGCTGTTTTTT.

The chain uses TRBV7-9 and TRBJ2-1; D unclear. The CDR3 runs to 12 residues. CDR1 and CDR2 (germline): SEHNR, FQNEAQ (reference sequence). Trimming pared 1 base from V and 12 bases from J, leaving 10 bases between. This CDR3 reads CASSLEERGQFF. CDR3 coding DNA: TGTGCCAGCAGCTTAGAGGAGAGAGGGCAGTTCTTC.

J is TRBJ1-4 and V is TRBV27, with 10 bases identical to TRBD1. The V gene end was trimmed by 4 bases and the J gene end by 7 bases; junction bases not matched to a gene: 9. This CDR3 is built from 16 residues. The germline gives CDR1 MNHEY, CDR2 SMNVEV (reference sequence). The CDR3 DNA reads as TGTGCCAGCAGTTCACCCGGGACAGGGGTGGGTGAAAAACTGTTTTTT. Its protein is CASSSPGTGVGEKLFF.

The CDR3 region is CAWSPGQGGHSPLHF. The CDR3 region has the DNA TGTGCCTGGTCGCCGGGACAGGGGGGGCATTCACCCCTCCACTTT. This chain connects TRBV30 to TRBJ1-6; the match to TRBD1 covers 11 bases. V shed 5 bases and J 8 bases; nucleotides not matched to a gene: 8. Germline loops: CDR1 GTSNPN, CDR2 SVGIG (reference sequence). The CDR3 loop spans 15 amino acids.

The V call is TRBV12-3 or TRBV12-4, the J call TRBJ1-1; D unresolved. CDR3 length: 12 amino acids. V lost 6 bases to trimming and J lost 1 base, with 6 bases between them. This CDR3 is CASSPGNTEAFF. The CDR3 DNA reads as TGTGCCAGCAGCCCGGGGAACACTGAAGCTTTCTTT.

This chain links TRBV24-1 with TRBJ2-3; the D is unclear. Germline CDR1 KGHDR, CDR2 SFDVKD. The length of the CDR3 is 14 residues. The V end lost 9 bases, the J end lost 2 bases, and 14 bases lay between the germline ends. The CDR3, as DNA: TGTGCCACCGCCCCGTTGCAGGCCACAGATACGCAGTATTTT. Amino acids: CATAPLQATDTQYF.

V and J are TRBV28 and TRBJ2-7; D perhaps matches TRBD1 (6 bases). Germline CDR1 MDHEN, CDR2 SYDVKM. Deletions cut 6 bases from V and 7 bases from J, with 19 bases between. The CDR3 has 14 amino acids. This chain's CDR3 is CASSLQGFLGEQYF. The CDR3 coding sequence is TGTGCCAGCAGCCTACAGGGTTTCTTAGGGGAGCAGTACTTC.

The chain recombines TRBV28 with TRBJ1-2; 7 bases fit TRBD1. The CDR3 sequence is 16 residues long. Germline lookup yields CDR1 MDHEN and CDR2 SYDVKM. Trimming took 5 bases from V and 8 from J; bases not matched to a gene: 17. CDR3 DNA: TGTGCCAGCAGTCTACTCTCCCCTACAGGGGTACGCGGCTACACCTTC. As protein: CASSLLSPTGVRGYTF.

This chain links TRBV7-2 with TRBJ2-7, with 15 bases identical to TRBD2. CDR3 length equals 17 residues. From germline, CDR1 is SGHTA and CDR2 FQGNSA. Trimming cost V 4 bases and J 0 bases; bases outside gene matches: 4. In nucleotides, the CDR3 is TGTGCCAGCAGCTACCCGGGACTAGCGGGAGGCTCCTACGAGCAGTACTTC. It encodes CASSYPGLAGGSYEQYF.

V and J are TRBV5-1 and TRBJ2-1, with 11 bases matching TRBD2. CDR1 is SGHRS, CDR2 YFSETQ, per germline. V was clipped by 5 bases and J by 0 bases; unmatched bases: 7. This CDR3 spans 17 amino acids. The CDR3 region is CASSTSGGLPSYNEQFF. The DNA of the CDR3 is TGCGCCAGCAGTACTAGCGGGGGCCTCCCCTCCTACAATGAGCAGTTCTTC.

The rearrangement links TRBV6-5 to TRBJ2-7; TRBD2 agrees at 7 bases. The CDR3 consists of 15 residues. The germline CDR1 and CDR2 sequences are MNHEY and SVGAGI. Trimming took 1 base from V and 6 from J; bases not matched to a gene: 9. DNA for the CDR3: TGTGCCAGCAGTTACTTGGCTAGCGGTGTTCTCGAGCAGTACTTC. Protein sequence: CASSYLASGVLEQYF.

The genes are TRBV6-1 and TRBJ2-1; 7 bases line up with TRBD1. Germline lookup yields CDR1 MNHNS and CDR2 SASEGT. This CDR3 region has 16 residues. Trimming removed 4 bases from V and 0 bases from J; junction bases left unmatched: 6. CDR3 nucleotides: TGTGCCAGCAGTGGGCGGAGGACAGGCTCCTACAATGAGCAGTTCTTC. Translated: CASSGRRTGSYNEQFF.

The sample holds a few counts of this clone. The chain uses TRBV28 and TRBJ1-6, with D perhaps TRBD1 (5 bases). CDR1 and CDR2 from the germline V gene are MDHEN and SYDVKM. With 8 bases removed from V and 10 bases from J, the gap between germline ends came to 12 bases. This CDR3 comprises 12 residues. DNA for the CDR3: TGTGCCAGCCAGGGAACTAGCTCACCCCTCCACTTT. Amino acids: CASQGTSSPLHF.

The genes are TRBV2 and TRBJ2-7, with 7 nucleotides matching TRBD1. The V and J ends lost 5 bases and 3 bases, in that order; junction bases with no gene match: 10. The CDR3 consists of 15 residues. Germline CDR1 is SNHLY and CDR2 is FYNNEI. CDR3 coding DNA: TGTGCCAGCAGTAAAGACAGGGTTGGGCTCTACGAGCAGTACTTC. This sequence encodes CASSKDRVGLYEQYF.

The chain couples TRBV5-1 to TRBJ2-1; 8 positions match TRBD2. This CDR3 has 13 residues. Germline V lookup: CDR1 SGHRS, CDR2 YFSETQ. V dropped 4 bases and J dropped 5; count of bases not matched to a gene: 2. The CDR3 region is CASSERGNNEQFF. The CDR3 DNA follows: TGCGCCAGCAGCGAGCGGGGGAACAATGAGCAGTTCTTC.

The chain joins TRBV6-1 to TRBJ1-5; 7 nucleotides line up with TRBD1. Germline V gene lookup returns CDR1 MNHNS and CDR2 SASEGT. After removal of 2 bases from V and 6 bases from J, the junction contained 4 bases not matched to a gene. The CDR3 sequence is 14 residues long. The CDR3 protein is CASSEQGESQPQHF. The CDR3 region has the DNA TGTGCCAGCAGTGAACAGGGGGAGAGTCAGCCCCAGCATTTT.

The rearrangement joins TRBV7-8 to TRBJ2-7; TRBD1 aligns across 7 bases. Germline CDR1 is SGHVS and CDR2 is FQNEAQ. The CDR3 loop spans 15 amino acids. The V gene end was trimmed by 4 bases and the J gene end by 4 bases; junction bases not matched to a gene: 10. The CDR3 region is CASSSPSTGSYEQYF. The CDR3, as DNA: TGTGCCAGCAGCTCTCCGTCGACAGGGTCATACGAGCAGTACTTC.

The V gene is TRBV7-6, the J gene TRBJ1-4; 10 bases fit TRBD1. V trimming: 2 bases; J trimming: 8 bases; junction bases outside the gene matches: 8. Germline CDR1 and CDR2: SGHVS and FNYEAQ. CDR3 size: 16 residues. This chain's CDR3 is CASSLRPGQGSEKLFF. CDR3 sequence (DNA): TGTGCCAGCAGCTTACGACCGGGACAGGGGAGCGAAAAACTGTTTTTT.

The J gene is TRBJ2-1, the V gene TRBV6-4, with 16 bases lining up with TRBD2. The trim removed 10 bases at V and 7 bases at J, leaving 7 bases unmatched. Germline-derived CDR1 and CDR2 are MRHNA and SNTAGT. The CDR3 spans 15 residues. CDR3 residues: CAILSGLAGGNEQFF. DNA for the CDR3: TGTGCCATCCTCTCGGGACTAGCGGGAGGGAATGAGCAGTTCTTC.

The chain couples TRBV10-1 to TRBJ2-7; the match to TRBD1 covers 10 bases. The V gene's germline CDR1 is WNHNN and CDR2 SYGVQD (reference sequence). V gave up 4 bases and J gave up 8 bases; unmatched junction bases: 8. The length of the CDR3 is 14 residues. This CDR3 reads CASSGGTGDKKQYF. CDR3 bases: TGCGCCAGCAGTGGTGGGACAGGGGACAAAAAGCAGTACTTC.

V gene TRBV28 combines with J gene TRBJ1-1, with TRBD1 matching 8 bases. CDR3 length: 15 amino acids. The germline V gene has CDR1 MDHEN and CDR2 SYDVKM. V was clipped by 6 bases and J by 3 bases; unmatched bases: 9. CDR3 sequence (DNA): TGTGCCAGCAGACCCGGGACAGGTCCCTACACTGAAGCTTTCTTT. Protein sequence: CASRPGTGPYTEAFF.

The CDR3 here is CASSLGQLEAFF. The CDR3, as DNA: TGTGCCAGCTCACTCGGACAGCTTGAAGCTTTCTTT. J is TRBJ1-1 and V is TRBV18; D perhaps matches TRBD1 (6 bases). The germline gives CDR1 KGHSH, CDR2 LQKENI. The CDR3 totals 12 residues. V shed 4 bases and J shed 7 bases, with 10 bases lying between them.

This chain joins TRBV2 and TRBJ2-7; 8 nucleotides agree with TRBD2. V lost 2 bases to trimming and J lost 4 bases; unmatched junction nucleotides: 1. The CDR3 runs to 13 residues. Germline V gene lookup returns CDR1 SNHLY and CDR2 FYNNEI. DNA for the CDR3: TGTGCCAGCAGTGAACGGGAGGGGTACGAGCAGTACTTC. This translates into CASSEREGYEQYF.

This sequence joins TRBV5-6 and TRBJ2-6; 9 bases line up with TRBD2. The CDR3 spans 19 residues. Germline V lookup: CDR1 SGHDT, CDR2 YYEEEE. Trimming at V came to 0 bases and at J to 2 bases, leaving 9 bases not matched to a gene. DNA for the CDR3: TGTGCCAGCAGCTTGGCGAGGCTAGCGGGATCCCCTGGGGCCAACGTCCTGACTTTC. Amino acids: CASSLARLAGSPGANVLTF.

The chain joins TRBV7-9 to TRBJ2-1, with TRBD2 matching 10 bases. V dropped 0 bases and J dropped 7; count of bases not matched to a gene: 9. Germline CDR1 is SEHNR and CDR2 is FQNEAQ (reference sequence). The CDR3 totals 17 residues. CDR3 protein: CASSLAGLAGAYNEQFF. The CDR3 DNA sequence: TGTGCCAGCAGCTTAGCGGGGCTAGCGGGAGCATATAATGAGCAGTTCTTC. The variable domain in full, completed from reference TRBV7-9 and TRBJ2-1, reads DTGVSQNPRHKITKRGQNVTFRCDPISEHNRLYWYRQTLGQGPEFLTYFQNEAQLEKSRLLSDRFSAERPKGSFSTLEIQRTEQGDSAMYLCASSLAGLAGAYNEQFFGPGTRLTVL.

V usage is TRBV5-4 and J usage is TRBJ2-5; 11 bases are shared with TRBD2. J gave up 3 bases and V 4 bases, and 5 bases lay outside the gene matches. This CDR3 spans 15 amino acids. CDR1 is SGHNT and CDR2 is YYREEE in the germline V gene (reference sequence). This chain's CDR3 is CASSPPGLAEETQYF. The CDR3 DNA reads TGTGCCAGCAGCCCCCCGGGACTAGCGGAAGAGACCCAGTACTTC. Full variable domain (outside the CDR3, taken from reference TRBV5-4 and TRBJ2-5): ETGVTQSPTHLIKTRGQQVTLRCSSQSGHNTVSWYQQALGQGPQFIFQYYREEENGRGNFPPRFSGLQFPNYSSELNVNALELDDSALYLCASSPPGLAEETQYFGPGTRLLVL.

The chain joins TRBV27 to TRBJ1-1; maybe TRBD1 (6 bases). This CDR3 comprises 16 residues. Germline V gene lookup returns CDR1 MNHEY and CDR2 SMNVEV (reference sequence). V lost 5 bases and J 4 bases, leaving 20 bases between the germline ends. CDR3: CASSPGDTPRTTEAFF. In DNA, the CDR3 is TGTGCCAGCAGTCCTGGGGACACCCCGAGGACCACTGAAGCTTTCTTT.

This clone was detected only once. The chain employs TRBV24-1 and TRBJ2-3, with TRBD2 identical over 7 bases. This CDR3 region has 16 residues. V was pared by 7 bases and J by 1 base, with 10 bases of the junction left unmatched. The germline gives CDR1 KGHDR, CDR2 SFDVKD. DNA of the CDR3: TGTGCCACCAGCGACGCTCTGGCGGGGGGCACAGATACGCAGTATTTT. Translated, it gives CATSDALAGGTDTQYF.

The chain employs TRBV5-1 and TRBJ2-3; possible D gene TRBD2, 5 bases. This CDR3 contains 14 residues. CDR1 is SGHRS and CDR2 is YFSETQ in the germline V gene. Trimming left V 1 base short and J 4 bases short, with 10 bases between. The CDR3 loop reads CASSLLGSADTQYF. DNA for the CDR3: TGCGCCAGCAGCTTGTTAGGGAGTGCAGATACGCAGTATTTT.

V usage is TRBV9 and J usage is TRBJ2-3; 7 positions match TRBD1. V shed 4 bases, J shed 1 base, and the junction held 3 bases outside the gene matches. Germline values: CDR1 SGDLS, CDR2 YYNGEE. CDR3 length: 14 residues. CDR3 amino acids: CASSRQGGTDTQYF. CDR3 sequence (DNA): TGTGCCAGCAGCCGACAGGGAGGCACAGATACGCAGTATTTT.